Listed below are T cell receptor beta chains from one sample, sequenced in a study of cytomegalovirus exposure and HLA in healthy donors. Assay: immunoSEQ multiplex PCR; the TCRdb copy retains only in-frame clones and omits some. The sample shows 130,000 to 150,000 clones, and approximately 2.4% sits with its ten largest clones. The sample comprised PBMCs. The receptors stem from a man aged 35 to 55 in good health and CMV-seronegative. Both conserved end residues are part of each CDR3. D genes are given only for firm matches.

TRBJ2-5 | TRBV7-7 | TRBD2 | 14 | CASSPGLAGETQYF | TGTGCCAGCAGCCCGGGACTAGCTGGGGAGACCCAGTACTTC
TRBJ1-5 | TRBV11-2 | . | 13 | CASSLVGEQPQHF | TGTGCCAGCAGCTTAGTAGGAGAGCAGCCCCAGCATTTT
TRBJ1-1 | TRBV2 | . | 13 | CASSGQPNTEAFF | TGTGCCAGCAGCGGACAACCGAACACTGAAGCTTTCTTT
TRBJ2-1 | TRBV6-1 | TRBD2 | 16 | CASSEAIAGGGNEQFF | TGTGCCAGCAGTGAAGCCATAGCGGGGGGGGGTAATGAGCAGTTCTTC
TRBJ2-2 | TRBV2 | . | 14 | CASRKEGNTGELFF | TGTGCCAGCAGAAAGGAGGGGAACACCGGGGAGCTGTTTTTT
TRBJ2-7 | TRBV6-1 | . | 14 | CASSEVPGSYEQYF | TGTGCCAGCAGTGAAGTTCCGGGATCCTACGAGCAGTACTTC
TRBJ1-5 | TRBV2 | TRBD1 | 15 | CASRMDRGRGQPQHF | TGTGCCAGCAGAATGGACAGGGGGCGCGGTCAGCCCCAGCATTTT
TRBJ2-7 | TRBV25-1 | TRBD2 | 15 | CASSPRLAGRYEQYF | TGTGCCAGCAGTCCTCGGCTAGCGGGGCGGTACGAGCAGTACTTC
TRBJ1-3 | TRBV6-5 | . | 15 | CASSYSEDSGNTIYF | TGTGCCAGCAGTTACTCTGAGGACTCTGGAAACACCATATATTTT
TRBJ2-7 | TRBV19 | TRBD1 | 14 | CASGTGTGQGEQYF | TGTGCCAGTGGGACCGGGACAGGACAAGGAGAGCAGTACTTC
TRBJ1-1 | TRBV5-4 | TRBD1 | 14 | CASSFTGANTEAFF | TGTGCCAGCAGCTTTACAGGGGCGAACACTGAAGCTTTCTTT
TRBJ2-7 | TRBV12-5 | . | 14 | CASGDSAHYYEQYF | TGTGCTAGTGGCGACAGTGCCCACTACTACGAGCAGTACTTC
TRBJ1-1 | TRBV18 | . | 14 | CASSPLTGDTEAFF | TGTGCCAGCTCACCATTGACGGGGGACACTGAAGCTTTCTTT
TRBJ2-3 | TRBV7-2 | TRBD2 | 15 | CASTIRRGGRDTQYF | TGTGCCAGCACCATACGGCGGGGGGGCCGGGATACGCAGTATTTT
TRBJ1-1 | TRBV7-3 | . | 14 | CASSQGVGGIEAFF | TGTGCCAGCAGCCAAGGGGTAGGGGGTATTGAAGCTTTCTTT
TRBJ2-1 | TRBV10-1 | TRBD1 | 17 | CASSGGRGQGSYNEQFF | TGCGCCAGCAGTGGAGGGAGGGGACAGGGGTCATACAATGAGCAGTTCTTC
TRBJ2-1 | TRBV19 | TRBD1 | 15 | CASSWGQGPYNEQFF | TGTGCCAGTAGTTGGGGACAGGGACCCTACAATGAGCAGTTCTTC
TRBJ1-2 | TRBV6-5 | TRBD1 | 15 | CASSYGEGAVYGYTF | TGTGCCAGCAGTTATGGTGAGGGGGCGGTCTATGGCTACACCTTC
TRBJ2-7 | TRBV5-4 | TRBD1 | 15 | CASSFLQGAPGEQYF | TGTGCCAGCAGCTTCCTACAGGGGGCTCCAGGGGAGCAGTACTTC
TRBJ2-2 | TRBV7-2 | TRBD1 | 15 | CASSSGTVNTGELFF | TGTGCCAGCAGCTCCGGGACAGTGAACACCGGGGAGCTGTTTTTT
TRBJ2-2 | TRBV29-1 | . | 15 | CSVDFPRGGTGELFF | TGCAGCGTTGATTTCCCCCGGGGAGGAACCGGGGAGCTGTTTTTT
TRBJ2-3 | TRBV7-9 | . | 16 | CASSFPPTGSTDTQYF | TGTGCCAGCAGCTTTCCCCCCACGGGTAGCACAGATACGCAGTATTTT
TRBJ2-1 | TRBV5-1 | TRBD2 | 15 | CASSNSGGAWNEQFF | TGCGCCAGCAGCAATAGCGGGGGGGCCTGGAATGAGCAGTTCTTC
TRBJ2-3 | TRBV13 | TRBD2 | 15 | CASSRWRGGISAQYF | TGTGCCAGCAGTCGTTGGCGGGGGGGCATCTCGGCGCAGTATTTT
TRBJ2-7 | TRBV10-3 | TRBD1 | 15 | CAIRNTGTGSYEQYF | TGTGCCATCAGGAACACCGGGACAGGGTCCTACGAGCAGTACTTC
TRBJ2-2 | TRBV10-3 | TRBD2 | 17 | CAISESTPGAGTGELFF | TGTGCCATCAGTGAGTCGACTCCCGGAGCGGGGACCGGGGAGCTGTTTTTT
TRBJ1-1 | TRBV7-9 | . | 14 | CASSLDRMGTEAFF | TGTGCCAGCAGCTTAGACAGAATGGGCACTGAAGCTTTCTTT
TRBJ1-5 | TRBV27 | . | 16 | CASSLKLQGSNQPQHF | TGTGCCAGCAGTTTGAAGTTGCAGGGTAGCAATCAGCCCCAGCATTTT
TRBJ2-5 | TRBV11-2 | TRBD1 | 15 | CATGGGQGKLETQYF | TGTGCCACCGGGGGGGGACAGGGGAAATTAGAGACCCAGTACTTC